The subject of this entry is one TCR beta chain. These data are taken from a study of blood T cell repertoires in COVID-19. At the level of the study: From the United States, Italy and Spain came samples of acute and convalescent COVID-19. The analysed material was cDNA or gDNA that came from T cells, B-cell-depleted T cells, or PBMCs.

How the authors handled the data: Reference gene primers were amplified, and this amplification served to estimate nucleated cell counts. Only in-frame clones appear in the TCRdb table, and some are missing; sequencing was by immunoSEQ multiplex PCR. That table is the source of V, J and clone size, and D and trimming were worked out from the DNA. Among more than 55,000 clones listed, around 87% were seen once. Unmatched junction bases numbered 16, after V lost 9 bases and J lost 6 bases. CDR1 LNHDA and CDR2 SQIVND come from the germline V gene (reference sequence). This CDR3 has 16 residues. The source is a man between 60 and 70 years old with active or convalescent COVID-19. Material for sequencing was peripheral blood. The chain is built from TRBV19 and TRBJ1-3, with 8 bases identical to TRBD1. The CDR3 region has the DNA TGTGCCAGCAAAACCGGGACAGGAGATTTTAAAAACACCATATATTTT. This sequence encodes CASKTGTGDFKNTIYF.